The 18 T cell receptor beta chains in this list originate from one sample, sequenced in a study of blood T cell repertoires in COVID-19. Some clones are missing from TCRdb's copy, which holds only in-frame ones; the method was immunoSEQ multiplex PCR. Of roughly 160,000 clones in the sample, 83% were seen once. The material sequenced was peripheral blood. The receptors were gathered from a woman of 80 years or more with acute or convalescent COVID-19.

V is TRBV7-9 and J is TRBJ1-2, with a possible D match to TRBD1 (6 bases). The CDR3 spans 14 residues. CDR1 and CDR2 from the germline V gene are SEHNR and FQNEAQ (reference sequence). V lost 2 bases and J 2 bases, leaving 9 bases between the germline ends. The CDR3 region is CASSLSQGNYGYTF. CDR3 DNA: TGTGCCAGCAGCTTAAGTCAGGGGAACTATGGCTACACCTTC.

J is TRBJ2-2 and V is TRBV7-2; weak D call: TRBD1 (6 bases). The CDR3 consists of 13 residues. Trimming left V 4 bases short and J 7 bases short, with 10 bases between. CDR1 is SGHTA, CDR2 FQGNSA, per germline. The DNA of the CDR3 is TGTGCCAGCAGCTCACAGGGTGTCGGGGAGCTGTTTTTT. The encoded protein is CASSSQGVGELFF.

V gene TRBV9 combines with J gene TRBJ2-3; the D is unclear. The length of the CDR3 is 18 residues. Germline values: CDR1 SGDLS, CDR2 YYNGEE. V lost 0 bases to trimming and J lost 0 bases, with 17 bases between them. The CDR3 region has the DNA TGTGCCAGCAGCGTAGTCCCTACAGAAGTTTCTAGCACAGATACGCAGTATTTT. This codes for CASSVVPTEVSSTDTQYF.

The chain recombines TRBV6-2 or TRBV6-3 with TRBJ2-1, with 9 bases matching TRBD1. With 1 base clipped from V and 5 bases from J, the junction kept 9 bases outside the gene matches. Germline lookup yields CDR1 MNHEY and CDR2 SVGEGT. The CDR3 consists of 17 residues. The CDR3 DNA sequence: TGTGCCAGCAGTTACTACCTGGGACAGGGTCAAGACAATGAGCAGTTCTTC. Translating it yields CASSYYLGQGQDNEQFF.

The CDR3 DNA is TGTGCCAGCTCACCAGCTTACGACAGCGATAATTCACCCCTCCACTTT. Encoded protein: CASSPAYDSDNSPLHF. The chain joins TRBV18 to TRBJ1-6; the D gene is possibly TRBD1 (5 bases). Trimming removed 2 bases from V and 5 bases from J, with 13 bases in between. Germline V lookup: CDR1 KGHSH, CDR2 LQKENI. CDR3 length: 16 amino acids.

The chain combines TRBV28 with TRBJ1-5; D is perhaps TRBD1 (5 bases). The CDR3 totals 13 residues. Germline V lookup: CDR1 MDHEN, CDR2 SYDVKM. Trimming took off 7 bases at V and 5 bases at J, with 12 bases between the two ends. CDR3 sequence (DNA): TGTGCCAGCACTTCGGACACAGATCAGCCCCAGCATTTT. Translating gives CASTSDTDQPQHF.

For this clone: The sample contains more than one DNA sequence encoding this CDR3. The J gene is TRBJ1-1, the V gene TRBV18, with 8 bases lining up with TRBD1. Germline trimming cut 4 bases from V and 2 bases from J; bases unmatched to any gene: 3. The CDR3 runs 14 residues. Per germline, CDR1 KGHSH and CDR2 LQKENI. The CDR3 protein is CASSLGQGNTEAFF. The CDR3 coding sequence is TGTGCCAGCTCACTAGGACAGGGAAACACTGAAGCTTTCTTT.

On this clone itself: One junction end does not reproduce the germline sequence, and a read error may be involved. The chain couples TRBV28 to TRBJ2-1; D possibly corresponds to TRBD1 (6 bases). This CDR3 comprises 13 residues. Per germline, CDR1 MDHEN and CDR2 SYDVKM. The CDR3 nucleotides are TGTGCCAGCACTAGGGGGAACATGGGGGTAGCGCTCTTC. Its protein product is CASTRGNMGVALF.

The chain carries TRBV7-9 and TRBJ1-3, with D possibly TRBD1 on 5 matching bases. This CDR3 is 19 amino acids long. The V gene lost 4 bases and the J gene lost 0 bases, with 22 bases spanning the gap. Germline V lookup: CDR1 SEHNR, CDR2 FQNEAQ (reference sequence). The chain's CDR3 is CASSSPEGTPFPSGNTIYF. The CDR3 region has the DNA TGTGCCAGCAGCTCCCCAGAGGGGACTCCCTTTCCCTCTGGAAACACCATATATTTT. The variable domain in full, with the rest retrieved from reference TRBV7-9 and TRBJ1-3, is DTGVSQNPRHKITKRGQNVTFRCDPISEHNRLYWYRQTLGQGPEFLTYFQNEAQLEKSRLLSDRFSAERPKGSFSTLEIQRTEQGDSAMYLCASSSPEGTPFPSGNTIYFGEGSWLTVV.

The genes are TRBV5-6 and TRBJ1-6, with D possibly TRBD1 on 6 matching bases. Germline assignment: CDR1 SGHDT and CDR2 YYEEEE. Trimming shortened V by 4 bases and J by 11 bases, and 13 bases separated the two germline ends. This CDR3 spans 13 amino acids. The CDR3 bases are TGTGCCAGCAGCCTAAGGGGGTCCACACCCCTCCACTTT. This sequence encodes CASSLRGSTPLHF.

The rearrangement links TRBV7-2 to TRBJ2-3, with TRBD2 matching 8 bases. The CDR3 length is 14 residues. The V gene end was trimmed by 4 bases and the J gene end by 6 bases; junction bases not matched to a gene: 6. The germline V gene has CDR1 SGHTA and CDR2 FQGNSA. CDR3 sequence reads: CASSWSGSSDTQYF. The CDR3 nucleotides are TGTGCCAGCAGCTGGAGCGGGAGTTCGGATACGCAGTATTTT.

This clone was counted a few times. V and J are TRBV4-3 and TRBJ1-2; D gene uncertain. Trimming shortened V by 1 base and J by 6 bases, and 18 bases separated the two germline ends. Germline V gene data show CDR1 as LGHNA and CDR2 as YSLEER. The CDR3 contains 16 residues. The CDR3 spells CASSQVPPNPPDGYTF. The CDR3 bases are TGCGCCAGCAGCCAAGTTCCACCTAACCCTCCCGATGGCTACACCTTC.

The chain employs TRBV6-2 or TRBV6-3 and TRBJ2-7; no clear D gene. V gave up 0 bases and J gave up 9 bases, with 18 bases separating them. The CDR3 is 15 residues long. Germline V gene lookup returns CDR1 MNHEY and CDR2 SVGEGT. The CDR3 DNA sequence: TGTGCCAGCAGTTACTCCGGCCTAAGAAACTATGGGCAGTACTTC. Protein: CASSYSGLRNYGQYF.

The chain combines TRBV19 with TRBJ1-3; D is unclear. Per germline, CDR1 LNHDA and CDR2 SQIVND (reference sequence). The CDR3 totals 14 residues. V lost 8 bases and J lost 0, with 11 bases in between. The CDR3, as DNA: TGTGCCAGTCAGAGAGGGAGCTCTGGAAACACCATATATTTT. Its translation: CASQRGSSGNTIYF.

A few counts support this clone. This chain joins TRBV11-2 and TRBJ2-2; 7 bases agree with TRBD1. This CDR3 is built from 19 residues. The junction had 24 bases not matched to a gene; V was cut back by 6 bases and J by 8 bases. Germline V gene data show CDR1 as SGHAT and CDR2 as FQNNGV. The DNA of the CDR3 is TGTGCCAGCAGACCTTTACGGGCGATAGGACAGGCCACGGCGGGGGAGCTGTTTTTT. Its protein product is CASRPLRAIGQATAGELFF.

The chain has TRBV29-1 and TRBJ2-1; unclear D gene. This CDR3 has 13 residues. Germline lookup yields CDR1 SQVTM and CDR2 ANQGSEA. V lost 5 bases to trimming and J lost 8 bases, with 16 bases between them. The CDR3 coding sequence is TGCAGCGTTTGGGCCGTCCAGTGGGATGAGCAGTTCTTC. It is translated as CSVWAVQWDEQFF.

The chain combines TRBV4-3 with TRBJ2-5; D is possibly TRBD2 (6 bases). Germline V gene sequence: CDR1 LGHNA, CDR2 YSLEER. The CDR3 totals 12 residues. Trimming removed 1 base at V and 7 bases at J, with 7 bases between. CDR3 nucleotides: TGCGCCAGCAGCCAAGGGCGGGGGACCCAGTACTTC. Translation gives CASSQGRGTQYF.

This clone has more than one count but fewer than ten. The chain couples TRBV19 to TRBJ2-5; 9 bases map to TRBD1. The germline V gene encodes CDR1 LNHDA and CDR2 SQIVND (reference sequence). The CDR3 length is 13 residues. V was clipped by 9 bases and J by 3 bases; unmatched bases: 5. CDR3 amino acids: CASKDRGEETQYF. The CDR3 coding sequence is TGTGCCAGCAAAGACAGGGGGGAAGAGACCCAGTACTTC.